This TCR beta chain is from a study of cytomegalovirus exposure and HLA in healthy donors. Study context: Assignment to the Caucasian-associated ancestry cluster applied to more than 75% of the approximately 400 genotyped donors.

Germline CDR1 and CDR2: KGHSH and LQKENI. Trimming took off 4 bases at V and 6 bases at J, with 13 bases between the two ends. The CDR3 totals 13 residues. PCR amplification relied on 60 Vbeta primers (plus 13 Jbeta primers). Repertoires were generated with immunoSEQ multiplex PCR, while TCRdb's copy carries only in-frame clones and drops some. This table holds tens of thousands of clones, roughly 80% found once. The sequencing input was PBMCs. The receptor was derived from a man between 45 and 60 years old in good health and CMV-seronegative. V and J are TRBV18 and TRBJ2-7; perhaps TRBD1 as D (6 bases). The CDR3 loop reads CASSHDSRGEQYF. CDR3 nucleotide sequence: TGTGCCAGCTCACACGATAGCAGGGGCGAGCAGTACTTC.